The next 9 T cell receptor beta chains were all read from a single sample in a study of cytomegalovirus exposure and HLA in healthy donors. Use of 60 Vbeta and 13 Jbeta primers characterized the PCR. Sequencing used immunoSEQ multiplex PCR; TCRdb keeps in-frame clones, though not all of them. The repertoire holds about 120,000 clones, with roughly 70% as singletons. Source material: PBMCs. These receptors came from a woman aged 40 to 50 in good health and CMV-seropositive.

This rearrangement joins TRBV30 to TRBJ2-7, with a weak D call TRBD2 (6 bases). CDR3 length: 17 residues. Germline V lookup: CDR1 GTSNPN, CDR2 SVGIG (reference sequence). The V and J ends lost 1 base and 1 base respectively, with 20 bases between them. DNA for the CDR3: TGTGCCTGGAGTGAATCCCCTCAGGGAGGAAGGTCCTACGAGCAGTACTTC. It specifies CAWSESPQGGRSYEQYF.

This clone has just one count. The chain has TRBV28 and TRBJ1-2, with D tentatively TRBD1 (6 bases). V gave up 3 bases and J gave up 6 bases, with 20 bases separating them. The CDR3 length is 16 residues. Germline values: CDR1 MDHEN, CDR2 SYDVKM. CDR3: CASSFFVQGPLDGYTF. CDR3 DNA sequence: TGTGCCAGCAGTTTCTTCGTACAGGGCCCCTTAGATGGCTACACCTTC.

This clone was observed a single time. The V and J genes are TRBV7-3 and TRBJ1-1; possibly TRBD1 for D (5 bases). Germline lookup yields CDR1 SGHTA and CDR2 FQGTGA. The CDR3 has 15 residues. Trimming took off 5 bases at V and 5 bases at J, with 18 bases between the two ends. In nucleotides, the CDR3 is TGTGCCAGCAGCCCGACTATGGGGGGATTTACTGAAGCTTTCTTT. Encoded protein: CASSPTMGGFTEAFF.

The J gene is TRBJ1-2, the V gene TRBV29-1; tentatively, D is TRBD1 (6 bases). Deletions cut 4 bases from V and 7 bases from J, with 16 bases between. From germline, CDR1 is SQVTM and CDR2 ANQGSEA. The CDR3 has 13 amino acids. The CDR3 reads CSVGSGGASGYTF. The CDR3, as DNA: TGCAGCGTTGGCAGTGGGGGGGCCAGTGGCTACACCTTC.

The rearrangement links TRBV5-4 to TRBJ2-7, with no clear D. The length of the CDR3 is 13 residues. Germline V lookup: CDR1 SGHNT, CDR2 YYREEE (reference sequence). The ends were cut back, 1 base at V and 3 bases at J, with 8 bases in the middle. Here the CDR3 reads CASSLKTSYEQYF. CDR3 DNA sequence: TGTGCCAGCAGCTTGAAAACGAGCTACGAGCAGTACTTC. Variable domain in full (rest from reference TRBV5-4 and TRBJ2-7): ETGVTQSPTHLIKTRGQQVTLRCSSQSGHNTVSWYQQALGQGPQFIFQYYREEENGRGNFPPRFSGLQFPNYSSELNVNALELDDSALYLCASSLKTSYEQYFGPGTRLTVT.

This chain links TRBV30 with TRBJ1-6; perhaps TRBD1 as D (6 bases). V was cut by 8 bases and J by 6 bases, with 14 bases left in between. The CDR3 extends over 13 amino acids. Per the germline V gene, CDR1 is GTSNPN and CDR2 is SVGIG (reference sequence). The CDR3 nucleotides are TGTGCCGGGGGGGCAGAAACTAATTCACCCCTCCACTTT. Its translation is CAGGAETNSPLHF.

This sequence joins TRBV7-2 and TRBJ2-7; D perhaps matches TRBD2 (5 bases). The CDR3 contains 15 residues. Germline V gene sequence: CDR1 SGHTA, CDR2 FQGNSA. V gave up 3 bases and J gave up 2 bases, with 14 bases separating them. CDR3 region: CASSFDRGSPYEQYF. As DNA, the CDR3 is TGTGCCAGCAGCTTCGACCGGGGATCCCCCTACGAGCAGTACTTC. Supplemented by reference TRBV7-2 and TRBJ2-7, the full variable domain reads GAGVSQSPSNKVTEKGKDVELRCDPISGHTALYWYRQSLGQGLEFLIYFQGNSAPDKSGLPSDRFSAERTGGSVSTLTIQRTQQEDSAVYLCASSFDRGSPYEQYFGPGTRLTVT.

This chain connects TRBV6-5 to TRBJ2-1; TRBD1 matches at 11 bases. V lost 9 bases and J lost 6; bases outside the gene matches: 4. The CDR3 extends over 13 amino acids. The V gene's germline CDR1 is MNHEY and CDR2 SVGAGI. The CDR3 region has the DNA TGTGCCAGGACCGGGACAGGGGGCAATGAGCAGTTCTTC. Its protein product is CARTGTGGNEQFF.

The CDR3 loop reads CASSSSFGALSSPLHF. CDR3 nucleotides: TGTGCCAGCAGTTCCAGCTTTGGGGCCCTAAGTTCACCCCTCCACTTT. The V call is TRBV6-5, the J call TRBJ1-6; possibly TRBD1 for D (5 bases). With 4 bases removed from V and 9 bases from J, the gap between germline ends came to 19 bases. The CDR3 is made up of 16 amino acids. Germline V lookup: CDR1 MNHEY, CDR2 SVGAGI.